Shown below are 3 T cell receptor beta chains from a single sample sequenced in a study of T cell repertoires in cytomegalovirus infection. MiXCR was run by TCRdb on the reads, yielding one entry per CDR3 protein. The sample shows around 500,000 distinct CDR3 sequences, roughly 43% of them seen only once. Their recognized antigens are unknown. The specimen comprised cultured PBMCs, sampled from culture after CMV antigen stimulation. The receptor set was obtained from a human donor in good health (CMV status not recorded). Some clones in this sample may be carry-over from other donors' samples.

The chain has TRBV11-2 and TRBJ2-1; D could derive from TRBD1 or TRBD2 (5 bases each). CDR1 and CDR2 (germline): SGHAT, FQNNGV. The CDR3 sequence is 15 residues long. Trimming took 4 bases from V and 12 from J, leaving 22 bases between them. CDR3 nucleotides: TGTGCCAGCAGCTATAGCCGGGGCGCCGGGTTAGGGCAGTTCTTC. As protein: CASSYSRGAGLGQFF.

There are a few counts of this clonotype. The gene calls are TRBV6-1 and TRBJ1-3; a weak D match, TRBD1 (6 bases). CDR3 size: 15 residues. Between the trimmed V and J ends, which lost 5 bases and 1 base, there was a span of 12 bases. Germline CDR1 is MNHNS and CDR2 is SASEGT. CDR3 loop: CASSLGRGSGNTIYF. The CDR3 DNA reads TGTGCCAGCAGTCTCGGGAGGGGGTCTGGAAACACCATATATTTT.

The CDR3 protein is CASSLMGQAKNIQYF. In DNA form, the CDR3 reads TGTGCCAGCAGTTTAATGGGCCAAGCCAAAAACATTCAGTACTTC. The chain combines TRBV28 with TRBJ2-4, with D unclear. V was cut by 2 bases and J by 0 bases, with 8 bases left in between. The CDR3 is 15 residues long. Germline V gene lookup returns CDR1 MDHEN and CDR2 SYDVKM.